The 12 T cell receptor beta chains below all came from one sample that was sequenced in a study of T-cell memory formation after mild COVID-19. MiXCR, applied by TCRdb to the 5' RACE reads, yields one record per CDR3 protein. Of around 390,000 distinct CDR3 sequences in the sample, 16% were seen once. Sequencing was carried out using PBMCs or a T cell subset sorted from them (not recorded which). The receptors were sampled from a man between 18 and 35 years old who had mild COVID-19 (a few samples of this study predate the infection). Cell type and time point are not known.

This clonotype was observed a few times. The chain joins TRBV12-3 or TRBV12-4 to TRBJ1-2; D remains ambiguous. V lost 2 bases and J 4 bases, leaving 11 bases between the germline ends. The CDR3 spans 14 residues. The CDR3 sequence: CASSLSPDPYGYTF. Written as DNA, the CDR3 is TGTGCCAGCAGTTTAAGTCCAGATCCCTATGGCTACACCTTC.

This chain links TRBV6-2 or TRBV6-3 with TRBJ1-5; 7 positions agree with TRBD1. Germline V gene data show CDR1 as MNHEY and CDR2 as SVGEGT. CDR3 length equals 15 residues. The V and J ends lost 2 bases and 4 bases, in that order; junction bases with no gene match: 5. CDR3 DNA sequence: TGTGCCAGCAGTTACCTTCAGACAGGGAATCAGCCCCAGCATTTT. Translation gives CASSYLQTGNQPQHF.

In its sample, this clonotype was seen a few times. The V gene is TRBV20-1, the J gene TRBJ2-1; D gene uncertain. Germline V CDR1 and CDR2: DFQATT, SNEGSKA (reference sequence). The V and J ends lost 0 bases and 0 bases respectively, with 9 bases between them. This CDR3 contains 15 residues. The CDR3 DNA reads as TGCAGTGCTAGAGATTCCCTAAGCTCCTACAATGAGCAGTTCTTC. Translation gives CSARDSLSSYNEQFF.

The chain employs TRBV5-1 and TRBJ2-2; D gene unclear. The CDR3 spans 14 residues. Germline V gene sequence: CDR1 SGHRS, CDR2 YFSETQ. V was cut by 1 base and J by 4 bases, with 8 bases left in between. In nucleotides, the CDR3 is TGCGCCAGCAGCTTGAGCCTCCCCACCGGGGAGCTGTTTTTT. Protein product: CASSLSLPTGELFF.

This clonotype was detected only a few times. V gene TRBV7-9 combines with J gene TRBJ1-1, with no clear D. From germline, CDR1 is SEHNR and CDR2 FQNEAQ (reference sequence). The CDR3 covers 14 residues. Trimming stripped 5 bases from V and 4 bases from J, with 14 bases between. CDR3 nucleotide sequence: TGTGCCAGCAGCCAAGGATCCCTCGGCACTGAAGCTTTCTTT. It specifies CASSQGSLGTEAFF.

The chain links TRBV14 to TRBJ2-7; 8 bases line up with TRBD2. V trimming: 4 bases; J trimming: 10 bases; junction bases outside the gene matches: 12. Per germline, CDR1 SGHDN and CDR2 FVKESK. CDR3 length: 14 residues. The CDR3 DNA follows: TGTGCCAGCAGCCCTACAGGGATAGCGGGGTCCCAGTACGTC. This translates into CASSPTGIAGSQYV.

The chain recombines TRBV5-1 with TRBJ1-6; TRBD1 matches 7 bases. Germline CDR1 reads SGHRS; CDR2 reads YFSETQ. This CDR3 is built from 14 residues. V gave up 4 bases and J gave up 10 bases; unmatched junction bases: 8. The chain's CDR3 is CASSPTGDRSPLHF. The DNA for the CDR3 is TGCGCCAGCAGCCCAACAGGGGATAGATCACCCCTCCACTTT.

This clonotype was recorded a few times. V and J are TRBV5-1 and TRBJ2-2, with TRBD1 as a possible D gene (5 bases). The germline V gene has CDR1 SGHRS and CDR2 YFSETQ. Deletions cut 5 bases from V and 3 bases from J, with 14 bases between. The CDR3 is 15 residues long. The CDR3 sequence is CASSVQDTDTGELFF. The CDR3 nucleotides read TGCGCCAGCAGTGTACAGGACACCGACACCGGGGAGCTGTTTTTT.

This clonotype showed up just a few times. The genes are TRBV7-2 and TRBJ1-1; no definite D call. Trimming took off 3 bases at V and 0 bases at J, with 8 bases between the two ends. The CDR3 loop spans 14 amino acids. Looked up from germline, CDR1 is SGHTA and CDR2 is FQGNSA. The CDR3 region is CASSFQALNTEAFF. Here the CDR3 DNA reads TGTGCCAGCAGCTTTCAGGCCCTGAACACTGAAGCTTTCTTT. The whole variable domain, filled in from reference TRBV7-2 and TRBJ1-1, reads GAGVSQSPSNKVTEKGKDVELRCDPISGHTALYWYRQSLGQGLEFLIYFQGNSAPDKSGLPSDRFSAERTGGSVSTLTIQRTQQEDSAVYLCASSFQALNTEAFFGQGTRLTVV.

The chain uses TRBV20-1 and TRBJ1-1; D call uncertain. The CDR3 has 12 residues. Germline loops: CDR1 DFQATT, CDR2 SNEGSKA (reference sequence). V lost 3 bases to trimming and J lost 1 base, with 6 bases between them. CDR3 sequence: CSASRGNTEAFF. DNA for the CDR3: TGCAGTGCTAGCCGGGGGAACACTGAAGCTTTCTTT.

This CDR3 reads CATSPWTGGLSEQFF. CDR3 bases: TGTGCCACCAGCCCCTGGACAGGGGGCTTGAGCGAGCAGTTCTTC. V is TRBV24-1 and J is TRBJ2-1, with 11 nucleotides matching TRBD1. The CDR3 loop spans 15 amino acids. Unmatched junction bases numbered 11, after V lost 7 bases and J lost 10 bases. Germline-derived CDR1 and CDR2 are KGHDR and SFDVKD.

The chain couples TRBV5-1 to TRBJ2-7; no definite D call. Germline V CDR1 and CDR2: SGHRS, YFSETQ. V was pared by 4 bases and J by 3 bases, with 8 bases between. The CDR3 has 12 residues. The CDR3 here is CASSGRNYEQYF. The CDR3 DNA sequence: TGCGCCAGCAGCGGCAGGAACTACGAGCAGTACTTC.